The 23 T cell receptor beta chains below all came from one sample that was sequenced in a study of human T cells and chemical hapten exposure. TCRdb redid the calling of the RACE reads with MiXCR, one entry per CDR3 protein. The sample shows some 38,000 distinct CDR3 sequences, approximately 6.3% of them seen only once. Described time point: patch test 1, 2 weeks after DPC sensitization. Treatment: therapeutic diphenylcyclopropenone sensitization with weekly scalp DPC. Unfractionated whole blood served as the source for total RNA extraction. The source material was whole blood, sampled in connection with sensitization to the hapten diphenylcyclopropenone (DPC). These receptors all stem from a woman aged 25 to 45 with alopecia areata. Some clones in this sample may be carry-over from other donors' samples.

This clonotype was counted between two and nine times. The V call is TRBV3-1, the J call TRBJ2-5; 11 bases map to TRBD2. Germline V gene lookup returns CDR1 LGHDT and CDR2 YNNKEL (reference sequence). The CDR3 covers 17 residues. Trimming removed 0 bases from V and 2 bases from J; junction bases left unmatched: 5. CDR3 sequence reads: CASSQDPSGGIQETQYF. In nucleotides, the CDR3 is TGTGCCAGCAGCCAAGATCCTAGCGGGGGGATTCAAGAGACCCAGTACTTC.

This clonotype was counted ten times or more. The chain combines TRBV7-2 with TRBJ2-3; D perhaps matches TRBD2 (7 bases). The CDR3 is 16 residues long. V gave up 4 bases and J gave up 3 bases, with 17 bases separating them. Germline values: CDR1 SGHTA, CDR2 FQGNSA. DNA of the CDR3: TGTGCCAGCAGCTCCTGGGGGGGCGGTATTACAGATACGCAGTATTTT. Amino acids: CASSSWGGGITDTQYF.

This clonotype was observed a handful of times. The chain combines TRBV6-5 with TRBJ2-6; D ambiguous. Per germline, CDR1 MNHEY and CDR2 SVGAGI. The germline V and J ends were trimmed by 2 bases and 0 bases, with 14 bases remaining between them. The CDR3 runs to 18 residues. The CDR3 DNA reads TGTGCCAGCAGTTACCGAAGACTTAAGAGCTCTGGGGCCAACGTCCTGACTTTC. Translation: CASSYRRLKSSGANVLTF.

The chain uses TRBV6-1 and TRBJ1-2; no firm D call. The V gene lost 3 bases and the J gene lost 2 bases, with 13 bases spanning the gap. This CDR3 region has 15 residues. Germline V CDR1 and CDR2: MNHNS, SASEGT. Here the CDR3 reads CASSESTDSNYGYTF. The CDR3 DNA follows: TGTGCCAGCAGTGAGTCCACGGACTCGAACTATGGCTACACCTTC.

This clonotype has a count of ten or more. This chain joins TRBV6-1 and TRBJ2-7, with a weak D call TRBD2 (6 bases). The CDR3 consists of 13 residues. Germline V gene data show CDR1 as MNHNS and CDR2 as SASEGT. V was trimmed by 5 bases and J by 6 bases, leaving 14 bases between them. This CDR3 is CASSRLGASEQYF. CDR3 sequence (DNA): TGTGCCAGCAGTAGACTAGGAGCATCCGAGCAGTACTTC.

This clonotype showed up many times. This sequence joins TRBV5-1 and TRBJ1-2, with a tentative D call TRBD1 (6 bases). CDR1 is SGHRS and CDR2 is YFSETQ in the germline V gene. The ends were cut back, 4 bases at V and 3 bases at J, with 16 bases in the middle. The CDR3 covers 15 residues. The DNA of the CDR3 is TGCGCCAGCAGCCCTAACCCGACAGGATACTATGGCTACACCTTC. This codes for CASSPNPTGYYGYTF.

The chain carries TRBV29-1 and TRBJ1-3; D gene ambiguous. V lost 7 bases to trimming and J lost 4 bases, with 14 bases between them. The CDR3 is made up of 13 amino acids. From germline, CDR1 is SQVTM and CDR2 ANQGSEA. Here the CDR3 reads CSGGPGYGNTIYF. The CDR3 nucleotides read TGCAGCGGAGGTCCGGGGTACGGAAACACCATATATTTT.

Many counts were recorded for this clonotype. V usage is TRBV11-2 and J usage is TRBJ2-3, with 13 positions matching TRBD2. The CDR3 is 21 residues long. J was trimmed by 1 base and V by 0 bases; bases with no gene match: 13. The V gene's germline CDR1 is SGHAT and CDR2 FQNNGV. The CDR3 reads CASSLDPTFNGLAGGTDTQYF. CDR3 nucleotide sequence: TGTGCCAGCAGCTTAGATCCCACCTTTAATGGACTAGCGGGGGGCACAGATACGCAGTATTTT.

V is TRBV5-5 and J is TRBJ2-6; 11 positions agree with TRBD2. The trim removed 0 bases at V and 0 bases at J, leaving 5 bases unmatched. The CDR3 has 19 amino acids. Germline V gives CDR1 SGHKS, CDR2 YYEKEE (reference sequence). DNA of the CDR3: TGTGCCAGCAGCTTGGGGCTAGCGGGGGGCCCCTCTGGGGCCAACGTCCTGACTTTC. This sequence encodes CASSLGLAGGPSGANVLTF.

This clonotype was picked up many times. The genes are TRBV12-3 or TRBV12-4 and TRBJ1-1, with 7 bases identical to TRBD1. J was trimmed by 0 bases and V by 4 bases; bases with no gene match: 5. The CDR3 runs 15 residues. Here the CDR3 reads CASSSSTGVNTEAFF. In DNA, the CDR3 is TGTGCCAGCAGTTCCAGTACAGGGGTGAACACTGAAGCTTTCTTT.

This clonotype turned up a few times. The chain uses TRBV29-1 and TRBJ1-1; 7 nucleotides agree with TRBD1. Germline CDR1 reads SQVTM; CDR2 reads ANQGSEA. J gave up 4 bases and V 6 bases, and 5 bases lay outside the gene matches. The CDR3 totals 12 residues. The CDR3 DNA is TGCAGCGTACAGGGGTTGGGCACTGAAGCTTTCTTT. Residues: CSVQGLGTEAFF. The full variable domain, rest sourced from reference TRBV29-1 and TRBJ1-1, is SAVISQKPSRDICQRGTSLTIQCQVDSQVTMMFWYRQQPGQSLTLIATANQGSEATYESGFVIDKFPISRPNLTFSTLTVSNMSPEDSSIYLCSVQGLGTEAFFGQGTRLTVV.

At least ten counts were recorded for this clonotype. The CDR3, as DNA: TGCAGCGCCCGACAGGGAGGTACAGATACGCAGTATTTT. Its protein is CSARQGGTDTQYF. J is TRBJ2-3 and V is TRBV29-1, with D possibly TRBD1 on 7 matching bases. Germline-derived CDR1 and CDR2 are SQVTM and ANQGSEA. The CDR3 runs to 13 residues. V lost 7 bases to trimming and J lost 3 bases, with 14 bases between them.

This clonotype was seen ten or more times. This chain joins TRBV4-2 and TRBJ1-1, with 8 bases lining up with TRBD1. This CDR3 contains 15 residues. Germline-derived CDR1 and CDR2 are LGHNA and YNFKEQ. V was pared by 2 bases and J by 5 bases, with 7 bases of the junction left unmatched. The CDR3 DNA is TGTGCCAGCAGCCAACCTGGACAGGGTGGAACTGAAGCTTTCTTT. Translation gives CASSQPGQGGTEAFF.

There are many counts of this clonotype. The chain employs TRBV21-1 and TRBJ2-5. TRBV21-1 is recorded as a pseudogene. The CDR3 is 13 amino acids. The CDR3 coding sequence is TGTGCCAGCAGCAAAGGGTCTGGTGAGACCCAGTACTTC. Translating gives CASSKGSGETQYF.

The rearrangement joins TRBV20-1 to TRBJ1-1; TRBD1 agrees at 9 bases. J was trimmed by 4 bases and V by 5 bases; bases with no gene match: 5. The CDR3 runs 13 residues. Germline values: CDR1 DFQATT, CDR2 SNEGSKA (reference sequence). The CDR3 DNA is TGCAGTGCTGGGACAGGGAGAACCACTGAAGCTTTCTTT. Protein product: CSAGTGRTTEAFF.

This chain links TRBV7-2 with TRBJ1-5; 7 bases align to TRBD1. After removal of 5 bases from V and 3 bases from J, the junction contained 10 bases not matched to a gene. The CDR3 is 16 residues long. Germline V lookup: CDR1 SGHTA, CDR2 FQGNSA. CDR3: CASSPQTGTVNQPQHF. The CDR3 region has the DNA TGTGCCAGCAGCCCCCAGACAGGGACAGTCAATCAGCCCCAGCATTTT.

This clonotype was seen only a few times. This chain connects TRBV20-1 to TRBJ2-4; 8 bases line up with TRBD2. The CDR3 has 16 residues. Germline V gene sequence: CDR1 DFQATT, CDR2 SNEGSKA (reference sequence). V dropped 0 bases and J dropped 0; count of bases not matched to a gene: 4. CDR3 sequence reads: CSARDSGGVAKNIQYF. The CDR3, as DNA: TGCAGTGCTAGAGATTCGGGGGGGGTAGCCAAAAACATTCAGTACTTC.

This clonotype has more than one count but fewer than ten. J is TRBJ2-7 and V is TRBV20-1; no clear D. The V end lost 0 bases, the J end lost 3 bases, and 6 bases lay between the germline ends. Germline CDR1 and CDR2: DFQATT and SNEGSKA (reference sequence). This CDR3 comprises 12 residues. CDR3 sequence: CSARDDGYEQYF. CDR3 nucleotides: TGCAGTGCTAGAGATGACGGCTACGAGCAGTACTTC.

The CDR3 DNA follows: TGTGCCAGCAGTTCTCACCCGACAGGGAATGAGCAGTTCTTC. Its protein is CASSSHPTGNEQFF. The chain joins TRBV12-3 or TRBV12-4 to TRBJ2-1; 7 positions agree with TRBD1. V shed 4 bases and J 7 bases; nucleotides not matched to a gene: 7. The length of the CDR3 is 14 residues.

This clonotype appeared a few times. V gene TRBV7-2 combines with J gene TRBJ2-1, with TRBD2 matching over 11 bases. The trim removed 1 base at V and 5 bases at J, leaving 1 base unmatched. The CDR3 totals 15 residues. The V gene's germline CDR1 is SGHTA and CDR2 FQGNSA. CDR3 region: CASSLELAGDNEQFF. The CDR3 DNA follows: TGTGCCAGCAGCTTAGAACTAGCGGGGGACAATGAGCAGTTCTTC. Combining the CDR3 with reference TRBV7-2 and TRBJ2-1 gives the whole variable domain GAGVSQSPSNKVTEKGKDVELRCDPISGHTALYWYRQSLGQGLEFLIYFQGNSAPDKSGLPSDRFSAERTGGSVSTLTIQRTQQEDSAVYLCASSLELAGDNEQFFGPGTRLTVL.

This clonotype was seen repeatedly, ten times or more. The CDR3 DNA follows: TGTGCCAGCAGTAAATCTCAGGGGAATAGCAATCAGCCCCAGCATTTT. This gives the protein CASSKSQGNSNQPQHF. The gene calls are TRBV6-5 and TRBJ1-5; a weak D match, TRBD1 (6 bases). The CDR3 consists of 16 residues. Per the germline V gene, CDR1 is MNHEY and CDR2 is SVGAGI. Between the trimmed V and J ends, which lost 5 bases and 0 bases, there was a span of 14 bases.

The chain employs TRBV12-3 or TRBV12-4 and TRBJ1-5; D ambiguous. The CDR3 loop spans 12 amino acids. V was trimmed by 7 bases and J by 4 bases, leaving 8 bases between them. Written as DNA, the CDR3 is TGTGCCAGCACTAATGGTAATCAGCCCCAGCATTTT. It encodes CASTNGNQPQHF.

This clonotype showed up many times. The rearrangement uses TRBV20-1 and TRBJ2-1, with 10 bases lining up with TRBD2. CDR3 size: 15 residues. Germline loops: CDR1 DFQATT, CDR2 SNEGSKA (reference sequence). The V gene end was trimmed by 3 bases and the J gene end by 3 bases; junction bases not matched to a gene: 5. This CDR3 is CSASVAGGDYNEQFF. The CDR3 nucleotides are TGCAGTGCTAGTGTAGCGGGAGGAGACTACAATGAGCAGTTCTTC.